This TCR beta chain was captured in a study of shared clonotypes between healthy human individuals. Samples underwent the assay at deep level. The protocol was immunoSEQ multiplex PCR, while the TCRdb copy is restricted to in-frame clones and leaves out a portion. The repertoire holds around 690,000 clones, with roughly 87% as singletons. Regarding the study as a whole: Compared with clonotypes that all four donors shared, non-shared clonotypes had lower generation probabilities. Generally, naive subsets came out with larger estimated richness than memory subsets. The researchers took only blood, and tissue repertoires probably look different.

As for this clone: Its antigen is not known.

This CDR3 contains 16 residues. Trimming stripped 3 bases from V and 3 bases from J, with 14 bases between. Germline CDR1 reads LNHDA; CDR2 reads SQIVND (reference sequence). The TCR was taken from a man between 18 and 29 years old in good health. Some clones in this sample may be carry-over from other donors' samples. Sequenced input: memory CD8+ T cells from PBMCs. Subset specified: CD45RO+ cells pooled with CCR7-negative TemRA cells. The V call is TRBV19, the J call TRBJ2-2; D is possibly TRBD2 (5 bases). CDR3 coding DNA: TGTGCCAGTAGTATGTCGCCGGGGTGGGACACCGGGGAGCTGTTTTTT. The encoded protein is CASSMSPGWDTGELFF.